These 31 T cell receptor beta chains originate from one sample sequenced in a study of shared clonotypes between healthy human individuals. Data came from immunoSEQ multiplex PCR; TCRdb stores just in-frame clones and leaves some out. The profile covers roughly 810,000 clones, with about 96% appearing a single time and roughly 0.23% taken by the ten largest. CD45RO negativity and positive selection for CCR7 defined naive CD8 cells, a population that excluded terminally differentiated effector memory CD45RA+ cells. Source material: naive CD8+ T cells sorted from blood. These TCRs come from a man under 40 in good health.

This chain links TRBV6-5 with TRBJ2-7; TRBD2 might be the D (6 bases). The V and J ends lost 5 bases and 1 base respectively, with 15 bases between them. The germline CDR1 and CDR2 sequences are MNHEY and SVGAGI. The CDR3 extends over 15 amino acids. CDR3 sequence: CASSLRHGTSYEQYF. The CDR3 DNA reads TGTGCCAGCAGTCTTAGACACGGGACTTCCTACGAGCAGTACTTC.

This chain links TRBV7-9 with TRBJ1-3; 7 nucleotides line up with TRBD1. CDR1 and CDR2 from the germline V gene are SEHNR and FQNEAQ (reference sequence). Trimming removed 4 bases from V and 0 bases from J; junction bases left unmatched: 6. This CDR3 has 16 amino acids. Here the CDR3 reads CASSWGQYDSGNTIYF. CDR3 sequence (DNA): TGTGCCAGCAGCTGGGGACAGTACGACTCTGGAAACACCATATATTTT.

This chain uses TRBV2 with TRBJ1-2; the D is unclear. CDR1 SNHLY and CDR2 FYNNEI come from the germline V gene. V lost 3 bases, J lost 6 bases, and 14 bases lay in between. The CDR3 consists of 14 residues. CDR3 loop: CASSESGGFDGYTF. For the CDR3, the DNA is TGTGCCAGCAGTGAGAGTGGCGGGTTCGATGGCTACACCTTC.

The rearrangement joins TRBV7-8 to TRBJ1-5; D unclear. This CDR3 contains 15 residues. The V and J ends lost 1 base and 3 bases respectively, with 10 bases between them. CDR1 and CDR2 from the germline V gene are SGHVS and FQNEAQ. The chain's CDR3 is CASSLEAGANQPQHF. The DNA for the CDR3 is TGTGCCAGCAGCTTAGAAGCGGGCGCCAATCAGCCCCAGCATTTT.

This clone came up a few times. The V call is TRBV2, the J call TRBJ2-7; TRBD2 matches at 9 bases. Germline V gene sequence: CDR1 SNHLY, CDR2 FYNNEI. The trim removed 10 bases at V and 5 bases at J, leaving 9 bases unmatched. The CDR3 is made up of 13 amino acids. CDR3 loop: CATTGTSWDEQYF. CDR3 in DNA: TGTGCCACCACCGGGACTAGCTGGGACGAGCAGTACTTC.

CDR3 loop: CASSISNGLAGVGEQFF. The CDR3 DNA reads TGTGCCAGTAGTATATCGAACGGACTAGCGGGAGTAGGGGAGCAGTTCTTC. V gene TRBV19 combines with J gene TRBJ2-1, with 13 bases aligning to TRBD2. Germline-derived CDR1 and CDR2 are LNHDA and SQIVND (reference sequence). This CDR3 spans 17 amino acids. V shed 2 bases, J shed 10 bases, and the junction held 11 bases outside the gene matches.

The chain uses TRBV11-2 and TRBJ2-2, with D tentatively TRBD2 (6 bases). This CDR3 is built from 15 residues. CDR1 is SGHAT, CDR2 FQNNGV, per germline. The V gene lost 5 bases and the J gene lost 1 base, with 11 bases spanning the gap. CDR3 sequence: CASSPGSGNTGELFF. The CDR3, as DNA: TGTGCCAGCAGCCCGGGTAGCGGGAACACCGGGGAGCTGTTTTTT.

The CDR3 DNA reads as TGTGCCAGCTCACCACTTTTTCTGAGAAATAAGAGAGAGATCAGGAACACTGAAGCTTTCTTT. Translated: CASSPLFLRNKREIRNTEAFF. This chain uses TRBV18 with TRBJ1-1; no firm D call. V was pared by 1 base and J by 1 base, with 28 bases between. Germline CDR1 reads KGHSH; CDR2 reads LQKENI. The CDR3 spans 21 residues.

The chain combines TRBV14 with TRBJ2-7; 8 positions agree with TRBD1. The junction had 3 bases not matched to a gene; V was cut back by 0 bases and J by 2 bases. The CDR3 is made up of 15 amino acids. From germline, CDR1 is SGHDN and CDR2 FVKESK. CDR3 bases: TGTGCCAGCAGCCAAGAAACGGACAGGGCCTACGAGCAGTACTTC. Amino acids: CASSQETDRAYEQYF.

The chain recombines TRBV5-4 with TRBJ2-7; D not certain. Germline V gene sequence: CDR1 SGHNT, CDR2 YYREEE (reference sequence). Deletions cut 0 bases from V and 7 bases from J, with 14 bases between. The CDR3 covers 14 residues. In nucleotides, the CDR3 is TGTGCCAGCAGCTTGGGGTATGGCTTGGGGGAGCAGTACTTC. Translating gives CASSLGYGLGEQYF. Full variable domain (missing parts from reference TRBV5-4 and TRBJ2-7): ETGVTQSPTHLIKTRGQQVTLRCSSQSGHNTVSWYQQALGQGPQFIFQYYREEENGRGNFPPRFSGLQFPNYSSELNVNALELDDSALYLCASSLGYGLGEQYFGPGTRLTVT.

This clone appeared once. J is TRBJ1-2 and V is TRBV29-1; 7 positions agree with TRBD1. J gave up 5 bases and V 2 bases, and 17 bases lay outside the gene matches. The CDR3 extends over 17 amino acids. Germline assignment: CDR1 SQVTM and CDR2 ANQGSEA. The CDR3 reads CSVERDWTGWRDYGYTF. The DNA of the CDR3 is TGCAGCGTTGAACGGGACTGGACAGGCTGGAGGGATTATGGCTACACCTTC. Full variable domain (missing parts from reference TRBV29-1 and TRBJ1-2): SAVISQKPSRDICQRGTSLTIQCQVDSQVTMMFWYRQQPGQSLTLIATANQGSEATYESGFVIDKFPISRPNLTFSTLTVSNMSPEDSSIYLCSVERDWTGWRDYGYTFGSGTRLTVV.

The rearrangement links TRBV6-1 to TRBJ2-7; TRBD2 might be the D (5 bases). Trimming took off 3 bases at V and 7 bases at J, with 13 bases between the two ends. The length of the CDR3 is 13 residues. Germline CDR1 MNHNS, CDR2 SASEGT. The CDR3 bases are TGTGCCAGCAGTGACCTCCCCTCGGGGGAGCAGTACTTC. It specifies CASSDLPSGEQYF.

The chain has TRBV4-3 and TRBJ2-5, with D possibly called TRBD1 or TRBD2 (6 bases each). Trimming shortened V by 1 base and J by 2 bases, and 23 bases separated the two germline ends. The CDR3 consists of 19 residues. CDR1 and CDR2 (germline): LGHNA, YSLEER. As DNA, the CDR3 is TGCGCCAGCAGCCAAGTCCCCCAAAAGGGGGTAGCGGTTCAAGAGACCCAGTACTTC. Its protein product is CASSQVPQKGVAVQETQYF.

V usage is TRBV29-1 and J usage is TRBJ2-1; tentative D call: TRBD2 (5 bases). The V end was cut by 7 bases, the J end by 1 base, with 5 bases between. The CDR3 length is 11 residues. Germline V gene data show CDR1 as SQVTM and CDR2 as ANQGSEA. CDR3 sequence reads: CSGTSYNEQFF. DNA of the CDR3: TGCAGCGGGACTTCCTACAATGAGCAGTTCTTC.

This chain uses TRBV4-3 with TRBJ1-1, with 8 positions matching TRBD1. The CDR3 spans 14 residues. CDR1 LGHNA and CDR2 YSLEER come from the germline V gene. V shed 1 base and J 12 bases; nucleotides not matched to a gene: 10. The CDR3 here is CASSQAGGGTGTFF. CDR3 DNA: TGCGCCAGCAGCCAAGCAGGAGGTGGGACAGGAACTTTCTTT.

This chain uses TRBV11-3 with TRBJ2-4; D is perhaps TRBD1 (5 bases). The CDR3 has 14 residues. Trimming took off 5 bases at V and 3 bases at J, with 11 bases between the two ends. The germline V gene encodes CDR1 SGHNT and CDR2 YENEEA. The CDR3 nucleotides are TGTGCCAGCAGCCCCGACACAGGCAAAAACATTCAGTACTTC. It is translated as CASSPDTGKNIQYF.

The rearrangement joins TRBV30 to TRBJ2-7; TRBD1 matches at 8 bases. Germline V gene sequence: CDR1 GTSNPN, CDR2 SVGIG (reference sequence). After removal of 8 bases from V and 3 bases from J, the junction contained 3 bases not matched to a gene. The CDR3 runs 11 residues. The CDR3 DNA reads as TGTGCCGGCGGACAGGGCTACGAGCAGTACTTC. Translated: CAGGQGYEQYF. The entire variable domain, with the rest obtained from reference TRBV30 and TRBJ2-7, is as follows: SQTIHQWPATLVQPVGSPLSLECTVEGTSNPNLYWYRQAAGRGLQLLFYSVGIGQISSEVPQNLSASRPQDRQFILSSKKLLLSDSGFYLCAGGQGYEQYFGPGTRLTVT.

The DNA of the CDR3 is TGTGCCAGCTCCAGAGGGGTCTACGAGCAGTACTTC. It codes for CASSRGVYEQYF. V and J are TRBV7-9 and TRBJ2-7; D is possibly TRBD1 or TRBD2 (5 bases each). Germline loops: CDR1 SEHNR, CDR2 FQNEAQ (reference sequence). The ends were cut back, 8 bases at V and 3 bases at J, with 11 bases in the middle. This CDR3 has 12 residues. Complete variable domain (other parts from reference TRBV7-9 and TRBJ2-7): DTGVSQNPRHKITKRGQNVTFRCDPISEHNRLYWYRQTLGQGPEFLTYFQNEAQLEKSRLLSDRFSAERPKGSFSTLEIQRTEQGDSAMYLCASSRGVYEQYFGPGTRLTVT.

This rearrangement joins TRBV30 to TRBJ2-1; D is possibly TRBD2 (5 bases). The V gene's germline CDR1 is GTSNPN and CDR2 SVGIG (reference sequence). This CDR3 has 16 amino acids. V lost 0 bases, J lost 5 bases, and 17 bases lay in between. CDR3 bases: TGTGCCTGGAGTGTTGGTCTAGCACCGTTAAACAATGAGCAGTTCTTC. This gives the protein CAWSVGLAPLNNEQFF.

In regard to this clone: Relative to the germline gene, one junction end is altered; a read error may explain this. The V gene is TRBV19, the J gene TRBJ1-1; no clear D gene. From germline, CDR1 is LNHDA and CDR2 SQIVND (reference sequence). The CDR3 runs 13 residues. The CDR3 region is CASSVEMNTEAFF. The CDR3 nucleotides read TGTGCCAGTAGTGTAGAGATGAACACTGAAGCTTTCTTT.

J is TRBJ2-7 and V is TRBV11-2, with TRBD1 as a possible D gene (6 bases). This CDR3 spans 13 amino acids. The germline gives CDR1 SGHAT, CDR2 FQNNGV. V was shortened by 6 bases and J by 4 bases, with 13 bases between the two germline ends. The chain's CDR3 is CASRSTGNYEQYF. The CDR3 DNA reads TGTGCCAGCAGATCTACAGGGAATTACGAGCAGTACTTC. Together with reference TRBV11-2 and TRBJ2-7, the CDR3 gives the full variable domain: EAGVAQSPRYKIIEKRQSVAFWCNPISGHATLYWYQQILGQGPKLLIQFQNNGVVDDSQLPKDRFSAERLKGVDSTLKIQPAKLEDSAVYLCASRSTGNYEQYFGPGTRLTVT.

This clone was picked up a small number of times. The V and J genes are TRBV6-1 and TRBJ2-7, with TRBD2 matching over 11 bases. The ends lost 2 bases at V and 4 bases at J; junction bases unmatched: 4. The CDR3 covers 15 residues. Germline loops: CDR1 MNHNS, CDR2 SASEGT. CDR3 coding DNA: TGTGCCAGCAGTGAAACGGTAGCGGGAGGGTACGAGCAGTACTTC. This sequence encodes CASSETVAGGYEQYF.

This sequence joins TRBV11-2 and TRBJ2-5, with D perhaps matching TRBD1 or TRBD2 (5 bases each). This CDR3 contains 15 residues. Germline V gene sequence: CDR1 SGHAT, CDR2 FQNNGV. V dropped 5 bases and J dropped 5 bases, with 18 bases sitting between them. The CDR3 nucleotides read TGTGCCAGCAGCCCTTTCGGGGTGGGGGAGGAGACCCAGTACTTC. Protein product: CASSPFGVGEETQYF.

V is TRBV18 and J is TRBJ2-7; 7 nucleotides agree with TRBD1. The germline V gene encodes CDR1 KGHSH and CDR2 LQKENI. V dropped 2 bases and J dropped 4; count of bases not matched to a gene: 8. The CDR3 extends over 15 amino acids. The CDR3, as DNA: TGTGCCAGCTCACCAGAGACAGGGCCTTTTTACGAGCAGTACTTC. The encoded protein is CASSPETGPFYEQYF.

The rearrangement uses TRBV6-6 and TRBJ2-2; D remains ambiguous. Germline V CDR1 and CDR2: MNHNY, SVGAGI (reference sequence). Trimming took 8 bases from V and 0 from J, leaving 7 bases between them. There are 13 residues in the CDR3. In DNA form, the CDR3 reads TGTGCCAGCTATATAACGAACACCGGGGAGCTGTTTTTT. Translated: CASYITNTGELFF.

In its sample, this clone was seen once. The V gene is TRBV28, the J gene TRBJ1-5; D not certain. Between the trimmed V and J ends, which lost 2 bases and 3 bases, there was a span of 5 bases. The length of the CDR3 is 13 residues. Germline CDR1 is MDHEN and CDR2 is SYDVKM. CDR3: CASSLRDNQPQHF. In DNA form, the CDR3 reads TGTGCCAGCAGTTTAAGGGACAATCAGCCCCAGCATTTT.

V gene TRBV5-1 combines with J gene TRBJ2-7; TRBD1 might be the D (6 bases). This CDR3 comprises 15 residues. Germline V gene sequence: CDR1 SGHRS, CDR2 YFSETQ. Trimming took 2 bases from V and 1 from J, leaving 13 bases between them. As DNA, the CDR3 is TGCGCCAGCAGCTTCGGGCCGGACAGTTCCTACGAGCAGTACTTC. This translates into CASSFGPDSSYEQYF.

As regards this clone: One end of the junction does not line up with germline, which may come from a read error. The chain carries TRBV7-2 and TRBJ2-1; TRBD2 is a possible D gene (6 bases). CDR3 length equals 15 residues. Germline V CDR1 and CDR2: SGHTA, FQGNSA. CDR3 nucleotides: TGTGCCAGCAGCCCAGGCGGGACTGGCTACAATGAGCGGTTCTTC. Translated, it gives CASSPGGTGYNERFF.

The genes are TRBV27 and TRBJ2-1, with D unclear. CDR3 length: 16 residues. Germline V lookup: CDR1 MNHEY, CDR2 SMNVEV (reference sequence). V shed 6 bases and J shed 3 bases, with 18 bases lying between them. The CDR3 nucleotides read TGTGCCAGCAGCCTGGTGAGTACGATAGACTACAATGAGCAGTTCTTC. Translated, it gives CASSLVSTIDYNEQFF.

Concerning this clone: Within the sample, other DNA sequences also encode this same CDR3. The chain joins TRBV5-6 to TRBJ2-7, with D uncertain. Trimming took off 0 bases at V and 2 bases at J, with 9 bases between the two ends. CDR1 and CDR2 from the germline V gene are SGHDT and YYEEEE. The CDR3 is made up of 14 amino acids. CDR3 DNA: TGTGCCAGCAGCTTGGGGACGGCCACCTACGAGCAGTACTTC. Translating gives CASSLGTATYEQYF.

The CDR3 sequence is CASSLQQKGGDYEQYF. DNA of the CDR3: TGTGCCAGCAGCTTACAACAAAAGGGGGGCGACTACGAGCAGTACTTC. The genes are TRBV13 and TRBJ2-7; D is tentatively TRBD1 or TRBD2 (6 bases each). This CDR3 comprises 16 residues. Trimming removed 2 bases from V and 3 bases from J, with 17 bases in between. CDR1 is PRHDT, CDR2 FYEKMQ, per germline (reference sequence).